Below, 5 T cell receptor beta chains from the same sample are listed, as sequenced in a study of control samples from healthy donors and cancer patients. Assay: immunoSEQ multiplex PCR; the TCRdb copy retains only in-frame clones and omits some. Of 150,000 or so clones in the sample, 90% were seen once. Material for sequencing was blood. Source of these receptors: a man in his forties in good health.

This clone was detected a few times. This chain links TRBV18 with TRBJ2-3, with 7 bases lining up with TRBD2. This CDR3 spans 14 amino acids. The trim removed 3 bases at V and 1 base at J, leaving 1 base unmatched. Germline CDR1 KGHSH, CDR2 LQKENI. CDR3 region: CASSPREGTDTQYF. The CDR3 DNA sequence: TGTGCCAGCTCACCCCGGGAGGGCACAGATACGCAGTATTTT.

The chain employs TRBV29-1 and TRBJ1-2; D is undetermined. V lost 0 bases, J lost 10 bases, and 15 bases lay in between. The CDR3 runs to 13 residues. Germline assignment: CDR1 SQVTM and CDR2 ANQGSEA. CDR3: CSVEDRPGAPYTF. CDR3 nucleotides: TGCAGCGTTGAAGATAGGCCGGGCGCTCCCTACACCTTC.

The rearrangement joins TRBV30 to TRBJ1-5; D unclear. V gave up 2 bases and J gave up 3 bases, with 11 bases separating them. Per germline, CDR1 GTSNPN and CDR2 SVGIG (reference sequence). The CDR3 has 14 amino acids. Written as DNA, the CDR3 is TGTGCCTGGAGTAGGGAGAGGAACAATCAGCCCCAGCATTTT. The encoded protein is CAWSRERNNQPQHF.

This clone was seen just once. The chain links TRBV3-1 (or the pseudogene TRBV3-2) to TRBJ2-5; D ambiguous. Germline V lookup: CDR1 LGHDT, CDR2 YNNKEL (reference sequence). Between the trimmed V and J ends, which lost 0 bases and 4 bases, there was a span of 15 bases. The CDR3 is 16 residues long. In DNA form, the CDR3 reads TGTGCCAGCAGCCAAGAAGGAGACTCCGCCCCAGAGACCCAGTACTTC. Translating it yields CASSQEGDSAPETQYF.

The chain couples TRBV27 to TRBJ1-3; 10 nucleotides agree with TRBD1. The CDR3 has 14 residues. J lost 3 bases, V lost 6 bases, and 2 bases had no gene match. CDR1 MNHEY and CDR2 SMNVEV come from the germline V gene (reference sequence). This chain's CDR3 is CASRGQGYGNTIYF. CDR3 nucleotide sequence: TGTGCCAGCAGGGGACAGGGGTATGGAAACACCATATATTTT.